These 17 T cell receptor beta chains originate from one sample sequenced in a study of OX40 agonist ivuxolimab in advanced cancers. The protocol was immunoSEQ multiplex PCR, while the TCRdb copy is restricted to in-frame clones and leaves out a portion. The table has roughly 70,000 clones, roughly 87% seen once. This sample comprised CD4+ or CD8+ T cells sorted from blood, obtained in a trial of the OX40 agonist ivuxolimab. The receptors were sampled from an adult with an advanced solid tumor such as melanoma, head and neck, liver or kidney cancer.

This chain joins TRBV29-1 and TRBJ1-4; tentatively, D is TRBD1 (6 bases). Per the germline V gene, CDR1 is SQVTM and CDR2 is ANQGSEA. CDR3 length: 14 residues. Trimming stripped 4 bases from V and 5 bases from J, with 14 bases between. The CDR3 DNA reads as TGCAGCGTTGGAGACAGGCTTACCAATGAAAAACTGTTTTTT. Protein: CSVGDRLTNEKLFF.

This clone was counted only a few times. The chain is built from TRBV15 and TRBJ1-4; no clear D. V was trimmed by 0 bases and J by 8 bases, leaving 7 bases between them. CDR1 is LNHNV, CDR2 YYDKDF, per germline (reference sequence). The CDR3 has 13 residues. The CDR3 sequence: CATSRDAIEKLFF. In nucleotides, the CDR3 is TGTGCCACCAGCAGAGACGCGATCGAAAAACTGTTTTTT. Drawing the rest from reference TRBV15 and TRBJ1-4, the complete variable domain is DAMVIQNPRYQVTQFGKPVTLSCSQTLNHNVMYWYQQKSSQAPKLLFHYYDKDFNNEADTPDNFQSRRPNTSFCFLDIRSPGLGDTAMYLCATSRDAIEKLFFGSGTQLSVL.

The V and J genes are TRBV5-4 and TRBJ2-2; D unresolved. CDR1 SGHNT and CDR2 YYREEE come from the germline V gene (reference sequence). Between the trimmed V and J ends, which lost 1 base and 7 bases, there was a span of 5 bases. This CDR3 has 12 residues. CDR3 amino acids: CASSLQGGELFF. CDR3 in DNA: TGTGCCAGCAGCTTGCAAGGCGGGGAGCTGTTTTTT.

This clone was detected a few times. The CDR3 DNA reads TGTGCCAGCTCACCACCGTCGACAGGGGTTTACGAGCAGTACTTC. Protein: CASSPPSTGVYEQYF. V and J are TRBV18 and TRBJ2-7; 8 bases align to TRBD1. Germline V CDR1 and CDR2: KGHSH, LQKENI. The length of the CDR3 is 15 residues. Trimming cost V 0 bases and J 4 bases; bases outside gene matches: 5.

CDR3 sequence (DNA): TGTGCCAGCAGTTTAAGATGGCAGCCCCAGCATTTT. Its translation: CASSLRWQPQHF. The chain combines TRBV28 with TRBJ1-5, with D unresolved. Trimming removed 2 bases from V and 7 bases from J, with 6 bases in between. Germline-derived CDR1 and CDR2 are MDHEN and SYDVKM. This CDR3 has 12 residues.

This clone occurred once. The V and J genes are TRBV10-3 and TRBJ1-4; no clear D. V was clipped by 6 bases and J by 4 bases, with 12 bases between them. CDR3 size: 14 residues. Germline V gene lookup returns CDR1 ENHRY and CDR2 SYGVKD. Here the CDR3 reads CAISGETFNEKLFF. The CDR3 bases are TGTGCCATCAGCGGGGAGACCTTTAATGAAAAACTGTTTTTT.

The rearrangement joins TRBV19 to TRBJ2-1, with D hard to call. The CDR3 spans 14 residues. CDR1 and CDR2 from the germline V gene are LNHDA and SQIVND (reference sequence). Deletions cut 2 bases from V and 3 bases from J, with 8 bases between. This chain's CDR3 is CASSIMGIYNEQFF. For the CDR3, the DNA is TGTGCCAGTAGTATAATGGGTATCTACAATGAGCAGTTCTTC.

V gene TRBV6-6 combines with J gene TRBJ1-3, with D possibly being TRBD1 (5 bases). V was shortened by 6 bases and J by 4 bases, with 19 bases between the two germline ends. Germline V CDR1 and CDR2: MNHNY, SVGAGI (reference sequence). This CDR3 contains 16 residues. The CDR3 sequence is CASSYGRAGQGNTIYF. The CDR3 DNA is TGTGCCAGCAGCTATGGTAGGGCAGGGCAAGGAAACACCATATATTTT.

This chain links TRBV28 with TRBJ2-7, with D tentatively TRBD1 (6 bases). With 1 base removed from V and 2 bases from J, the gap between germline ends came to 18 bases. In germline, CDR1 is MDHEN, CDR2 SYDVKM. This CDR3 is built from 17 residues. The CDR3 DNA reads TGTGCCAGCAGTTTATCCCTAGGGCAGGGGACCGCCTACGAGCAGTACTTC. It specifies CASSLSLGQGTAYEQYF.

This chain uses TRBV7-2 with TRBJ2-1; either TRBD1 or TRBD2 may fit D (5 bases each). The CDR3 is 13 residues long. The V and J ends lost 5 bases and 12 bases respectively, with 17 bases between them. Germline V lookup: CDR1 SGHTA, CDR2 FQGNSA. The CDR3, as DNA: TGTGCCAGCAGCCCAGGGACCGTCCCTTGGCAGTTCTTC. It encodes CASSPGTVPWQFF.

The chain has TRBV7-2 and TRBJ2-1; D is unclear. The CDR3 is made up of 15 amino acids. Germline lookup yields CDR1 SGHTA and CDR2 FQGNSA. Trimming took 4 bases from V and 7 from J, leaving 17 bases between them. The CDR3 spells CASSSRMGNKNEQFF. CDR3 DNA sequence: TGTGCCAGCAGCTCAAGGATGGGGAATAAGAATGAGCAGTTCTTC.

The J gene is TRBJ2-7, the V gene TRBV6-5; D remains unclear. The germline gives CDR1 MNHEY, CDR2 SVGAGI. This CDR3 comprises 11 residues. Trimming pared 10 bases from V and 5 bases from J, leaving 12 bases between. CDR3 loop: CAISEGDEQYF. The CDR3 DNA is TGTGCCATCTCTGAAGGAGACGAGCAGTACTTC.

V gene TRBV21-1 combines with J gene TRBJ1-2; the table gives TRBD1 as D, unverified against the DNA. TRBV21-1 is noted as a pseudogene. CDR3 length: 17 residues. For the CDR3, the DNA is TGTGCCAGCAGGGGCAGACATTTCCATACACTTCACTATGGCTACACCTTC. It codes for CASRGRHFHTLHYGYTF.

This chain links TRBV9 with TRBJ1-4, with TRBD1 as a possible D gene (5 bases). The V end lost 4 bases, the J end lost 8 bases, and 18 bases lay between the germline ends. Looked up from germline, CDR1 is SGDLS and CDR2 is YYNGEE. This CDR3 contains 15 residues. The CDR3 DNA follows: TGTGCCAGCAGCCCCCGGGGCGATCGGGGGGAAAAACTGTTTTTT. Translating it yields CASSPRGDRGEKLFF.

This clone was observed a few times. The V call is TRBV5-8, the J call TRBJ2-3; D uncertain. CDR3 length equals 14 residues. Trimming took 0 bases from V and 2 from J, leaving 7 bases between them. Germline CDR1 and CDR2: SGHTS and YDEGEE. The CDR3 here is CASSLGQDTDTQYF. The CDR3 bases are TGTGCCAGCAGCTTGGGGCAAGACACAGATACGCAGTATTTT.

The V and J genes are TRBV18 and TRBJ2-1, with D maybe TRBD1 (6 bases). This CDR3 contains 16 residues. The germline V and J ends were trimmed by 3 bases and 6 bases, with 18 bases remaining between them. Germline V lookup: CDR1 KGHSH, CDR2 LQKENI. This CDR3 is CASSPPAKGESNEQFF. Written as DNA, the CDR3 is TGTGCCAGCTCACCTCCCGCAAAGGGGGAGAGCAATGAGCAGTTCTTC. Full variable domain (missing parts from reference TRBV18 and TRBJ2-1): NAGVMQNPRHLVRRRGQEARLRCSPMKGHSHVYWYRQLPEEGLKFMVYLQKENIIDESGMPKERFSAEFPKEGPSILRIQQVVRGDSAAYFCASSPPAKGESNEQFFGPGTRLTVL.

V is TRBV4-1 and J is TRBJ1-4; 9 nucleotides agree with TRBD1. The J segment lost 5 bases and the V segment lost 4 bases, leaving 17 bases of the junction unmatched. The CDR3 has 19 residues. The germline gives CDR1 MGHRA, CDR2 YSYEKL. This chain's CDR3 is CASSLQQVLSGTGNEKLFF. CDR3 nucleotide sequence: TGCGCCAGCAGCCTCCAGCAAGTTTTGTCCGGGACAGGGAATGAAAAACTGTTTTTT.